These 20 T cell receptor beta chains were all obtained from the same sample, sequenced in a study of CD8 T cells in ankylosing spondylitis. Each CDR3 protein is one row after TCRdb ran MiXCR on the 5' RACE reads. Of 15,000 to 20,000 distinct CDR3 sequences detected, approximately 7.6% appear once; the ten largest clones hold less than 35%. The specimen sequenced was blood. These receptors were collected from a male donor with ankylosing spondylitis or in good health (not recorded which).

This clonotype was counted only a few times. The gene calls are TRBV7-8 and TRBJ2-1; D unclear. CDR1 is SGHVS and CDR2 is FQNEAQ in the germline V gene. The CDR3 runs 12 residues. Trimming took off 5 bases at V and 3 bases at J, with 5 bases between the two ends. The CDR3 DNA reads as TGTGCCAGCAGCCCCCACTACAATGAGCAGTTCTTC. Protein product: CASSPHYNEQFF.

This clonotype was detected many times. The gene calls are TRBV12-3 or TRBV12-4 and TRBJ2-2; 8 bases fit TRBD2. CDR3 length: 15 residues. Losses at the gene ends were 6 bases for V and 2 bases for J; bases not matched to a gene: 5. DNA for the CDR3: TGTGCCAGCAGGGGCCTAGCGGGTAACACCGGGGAGCTGTTTTTT. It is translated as CASRGLAGNTGELFF.

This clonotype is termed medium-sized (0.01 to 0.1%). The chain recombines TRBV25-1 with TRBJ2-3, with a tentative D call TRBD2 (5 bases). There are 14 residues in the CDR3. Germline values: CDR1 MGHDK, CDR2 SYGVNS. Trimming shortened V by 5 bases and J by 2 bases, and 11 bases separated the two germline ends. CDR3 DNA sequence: TGTGCCAGCAGTACCCACCGGGACACAGATACGCAGTATTTT. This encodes CASSTHRDTDTQYF. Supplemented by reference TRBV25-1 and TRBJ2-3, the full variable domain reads EADIYQTPRYLVIGTGKKITLECSQTMGHDKMYWYQQDPGMELHLIHYSYGVNSTEKGDLSSESTVSRIRTEHFPLTLESARPSHTSQYLCASSTHRDTDTQYFGPGTRLTVL.

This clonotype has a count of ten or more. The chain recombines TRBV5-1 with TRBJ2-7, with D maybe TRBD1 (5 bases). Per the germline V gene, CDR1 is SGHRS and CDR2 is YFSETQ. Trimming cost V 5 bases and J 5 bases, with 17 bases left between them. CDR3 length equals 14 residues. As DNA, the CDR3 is TGCGCCAGCAGAACTATCCCAGGGCCCCACGAGCAGTACTTC. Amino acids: CASRTIPGPHEQYF.

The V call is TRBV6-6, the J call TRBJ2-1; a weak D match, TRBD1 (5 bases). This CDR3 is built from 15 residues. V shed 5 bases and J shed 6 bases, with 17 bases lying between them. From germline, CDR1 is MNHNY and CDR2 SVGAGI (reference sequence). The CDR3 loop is CASSDRRDSSNEQFF. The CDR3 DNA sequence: TGTGCCAGCAGTGACAGAAGGGATTCGTCCAATGAGCAGTTCTTC.

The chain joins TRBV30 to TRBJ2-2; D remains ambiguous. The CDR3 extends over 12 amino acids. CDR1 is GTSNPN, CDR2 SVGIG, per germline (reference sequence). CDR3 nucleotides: TGTGCGCTACCCTCGGAGACCGGGGAGCTGTTTTTT. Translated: CALPSETGELFF.

CDR3 residues: CATRHGTGSYNEQFF. As DNA, the CDR3 is TGTGCCACCCGACACGGGACAGGTTCCTACAATGAGCAGTTCTTC. The chain combines TRBV19 with TRBJ2-1, with 8 bases fitting TRBD1. Germline loops: CDR1 LNHDA, CDR2 SQIVND (reference sequence). V lost 10 bases, J lost 1 base, and 9 bases stayed unmatched. The CDR3 is 15 residues long.

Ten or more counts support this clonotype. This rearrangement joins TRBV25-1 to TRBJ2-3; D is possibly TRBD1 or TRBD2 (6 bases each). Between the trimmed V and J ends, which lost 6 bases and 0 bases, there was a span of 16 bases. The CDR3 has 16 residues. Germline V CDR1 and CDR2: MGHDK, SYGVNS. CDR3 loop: CASSPAGHTSTDTQYF. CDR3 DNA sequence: TGTGCCAGCAGCCCCGCGGGACATACTAGCACAGATACGCAGTATTTT.

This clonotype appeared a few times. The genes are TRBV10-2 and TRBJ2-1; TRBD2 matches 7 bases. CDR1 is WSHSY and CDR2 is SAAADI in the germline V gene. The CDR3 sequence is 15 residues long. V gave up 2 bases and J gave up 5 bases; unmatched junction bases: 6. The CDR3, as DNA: TGCGCCAGCAGTGAGAGCCTAGCGGTTCACAATGAGCAGTTCTTC. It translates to CASSESLAVHNEQFF.

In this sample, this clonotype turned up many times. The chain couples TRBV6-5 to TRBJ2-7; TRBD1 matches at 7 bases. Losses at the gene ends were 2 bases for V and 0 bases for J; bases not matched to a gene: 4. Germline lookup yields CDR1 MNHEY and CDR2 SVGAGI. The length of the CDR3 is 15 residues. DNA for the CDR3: TGTGCCAGCAGTTACCGGGGACAGAGCTCCTACGAGCAGTACTTC. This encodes CASSYRGQSSYEQYF.

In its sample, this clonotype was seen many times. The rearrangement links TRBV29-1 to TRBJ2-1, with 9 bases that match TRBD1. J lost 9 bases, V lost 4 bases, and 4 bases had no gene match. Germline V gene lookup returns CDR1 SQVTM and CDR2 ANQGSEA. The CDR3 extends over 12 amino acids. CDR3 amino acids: CSVGDRVTEQFF. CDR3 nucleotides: TGCAGCGTTGGGGACAGGGTTACTGAGCAGTTCTTC.

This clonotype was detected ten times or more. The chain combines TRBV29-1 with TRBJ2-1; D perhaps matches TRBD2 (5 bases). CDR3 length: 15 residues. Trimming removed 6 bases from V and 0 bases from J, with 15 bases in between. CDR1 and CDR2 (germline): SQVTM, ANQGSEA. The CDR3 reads CSVATKLSSYNEQFF. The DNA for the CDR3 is TGCAGCGTAGCGACTAAGCTGAGCTCCTACAATGAGCAGTTCTTC.

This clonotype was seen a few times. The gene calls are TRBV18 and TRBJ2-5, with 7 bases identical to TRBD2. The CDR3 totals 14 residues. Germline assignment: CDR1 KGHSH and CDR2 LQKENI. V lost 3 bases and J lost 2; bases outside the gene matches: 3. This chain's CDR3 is CASSPRGSQETQYF. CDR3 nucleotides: TGTGCCAGCTCACCGCGGGGGAGTCAAGAGACCCAGTACTTC.

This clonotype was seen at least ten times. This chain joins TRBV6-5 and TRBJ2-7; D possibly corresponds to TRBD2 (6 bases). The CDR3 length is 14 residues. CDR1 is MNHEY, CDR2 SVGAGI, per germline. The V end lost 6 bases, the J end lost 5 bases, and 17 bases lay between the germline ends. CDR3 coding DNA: TGTGCCAGCAGCTCGAGGCGGGAAATAGACGAGCAGTACTTC. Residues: CASSSRREIDEQYF.

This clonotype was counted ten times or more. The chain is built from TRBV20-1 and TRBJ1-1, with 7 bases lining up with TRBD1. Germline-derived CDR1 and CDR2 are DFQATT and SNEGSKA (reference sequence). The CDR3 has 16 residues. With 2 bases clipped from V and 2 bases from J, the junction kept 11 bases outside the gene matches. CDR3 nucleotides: TGCAGTGCTAGAACTTCGACAGGGAGGGCCAACACTGAAGCTTTCTTT. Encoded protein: CSARTSTGRANTEAFF.

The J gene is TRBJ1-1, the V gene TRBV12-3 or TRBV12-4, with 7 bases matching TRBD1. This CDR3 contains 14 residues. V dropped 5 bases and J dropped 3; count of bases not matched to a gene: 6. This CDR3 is CASSLGGWYTEAFF. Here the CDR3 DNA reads TGTGCCAGCAGTCTAGGGGGCTGGTACACTGAAGCTTTCTTT.

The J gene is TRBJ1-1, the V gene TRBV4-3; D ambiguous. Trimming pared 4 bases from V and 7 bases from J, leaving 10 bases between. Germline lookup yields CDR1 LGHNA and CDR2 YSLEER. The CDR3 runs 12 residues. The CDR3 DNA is TGCGCCAGCAGCCGAGACCGGAGTGAAGCTTTCTTT. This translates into CASSRDRSEAFF.

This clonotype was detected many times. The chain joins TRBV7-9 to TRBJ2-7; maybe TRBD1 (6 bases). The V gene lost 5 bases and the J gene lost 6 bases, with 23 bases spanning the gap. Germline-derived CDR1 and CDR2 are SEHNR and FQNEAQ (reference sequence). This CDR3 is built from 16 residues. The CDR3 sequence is CASSTYTSPGTTEQYF. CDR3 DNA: TGTGCCAGCAGCACATATACTTCCCCCGGGACAACCGAGCAGTACTTC.

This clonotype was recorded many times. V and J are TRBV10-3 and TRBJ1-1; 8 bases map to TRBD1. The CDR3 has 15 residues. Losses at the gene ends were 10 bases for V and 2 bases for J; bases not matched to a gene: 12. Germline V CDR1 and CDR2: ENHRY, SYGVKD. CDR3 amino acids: CATRDRGQGNTEAFF. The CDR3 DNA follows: TGTGCCACCCGGGACAGAGGACAGGGAAACACTGAAGCTTTCTTT.

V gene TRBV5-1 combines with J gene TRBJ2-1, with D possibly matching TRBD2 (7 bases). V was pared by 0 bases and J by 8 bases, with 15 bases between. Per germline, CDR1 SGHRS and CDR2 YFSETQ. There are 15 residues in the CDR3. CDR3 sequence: CASSLEGGGPYEQFF. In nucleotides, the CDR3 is TGCGCCAGCAGCTTGGAGGGGGGAGGGCCCTATGAGCAGTTCTTC.